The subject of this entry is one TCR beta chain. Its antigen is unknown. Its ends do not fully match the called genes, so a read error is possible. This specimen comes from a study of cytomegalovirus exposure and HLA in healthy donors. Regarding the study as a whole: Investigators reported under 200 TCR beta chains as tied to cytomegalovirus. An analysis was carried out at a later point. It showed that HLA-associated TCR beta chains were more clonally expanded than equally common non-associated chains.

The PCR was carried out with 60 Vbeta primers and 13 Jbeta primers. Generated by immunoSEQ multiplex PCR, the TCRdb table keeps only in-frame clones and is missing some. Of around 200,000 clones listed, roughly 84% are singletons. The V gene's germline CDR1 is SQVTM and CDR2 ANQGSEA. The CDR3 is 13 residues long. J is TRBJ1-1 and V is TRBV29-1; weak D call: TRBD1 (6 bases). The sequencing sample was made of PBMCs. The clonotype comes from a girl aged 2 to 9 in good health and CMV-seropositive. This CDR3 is CSVEGQRDTEAFF. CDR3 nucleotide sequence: TGCAGCGTAGAAGGACAGCGAGACACTGAAGCTTTCTTT.